Listed here is a single TCR beta chain. One junction end does not reproduce the germline sequence, and a read error may be involved. Here immunoSEQ multiplex PCR was the method, and the copy in TCRdb shows in-frame clones only, minus some. The table has around 500,000 clones, 80% to 90% seen once; the top ten hold about 1.5%. The treatment is: 15 to 20 received Ad26.COV2.S at low or high dose, single or two shots; 5 received placebo; per-sample allocation not given. Day 63 after the first injection of vaccine or placebo was the sampling time. Recruitment in Boston yielded a donor of adult age, 18-55 years. The CDR3 is made up of 16 amino acids. CDR1 and CDR2 from the germline V gene are KGHSH and LQKENI. These data are taken from a study of Ad26.COV2.S vaccination and SARS-CoV-2 variants.

This TCR came from a person aged 18-65 years who received the Ad26.COV2.S COVID-19 vaccine or a placebo. The chain combines TRBV18 with TRBJ1-1; no reliable D call. The sample consisted of peripheral blood, taken in a trial of Ad26.COV2.S vaccine versus placebo. CDR3 region: CASSPLPRDWYTEAFF. The DNA of the CDR3 is TGTGCCAGCTCCCCACTCCCCCGGGATTGGTATACTGAAGCTTTCTTT.